This entry is about one TCR beta chain. First-strand cDNA relied on TRAV- and TRBV-specific primers spanning alpha and beta chains. Over about 19 PCR cycles, TCRs were amplified from a constant-region primer and V-primer adapter. TCRdb used MiXCR to reprocess the reads, holding one entry per CDR3 protein. Here the sample spans 100,000 or so distinct CDR3 sequences, more than 20% being singletons. Time point denoted: after trial treatment. Regarding treatment: LDRT plus nivolumab, ipilimumab, low-dose cyclophosphamide and aspirin (RACIN trial). This sample stems from a study of low-dose radiotherapy and immunotherapy resistance in tumors. The sequenced sample was PBMCs, obtained after low-dose radiotherapy plus immunotherapy. The TCR sequence derives from a male donor with prostate cancer.

The CDR3 DNA is TGCGCCAGCAGCCCGCAATGGTCCGTCGAGCAGTACTTC. Translation: CASSPQWSVEQYF. The J gene is TRBJ2-7, the V gene TRBV4-3; D call uncertain. In germline, CDR1 is LGHNA, CDR2 YSLEER. Trimming removed 4 bases from V and 6 bases from J, with 13 bases in between. The CDR3 totals 13 residues.